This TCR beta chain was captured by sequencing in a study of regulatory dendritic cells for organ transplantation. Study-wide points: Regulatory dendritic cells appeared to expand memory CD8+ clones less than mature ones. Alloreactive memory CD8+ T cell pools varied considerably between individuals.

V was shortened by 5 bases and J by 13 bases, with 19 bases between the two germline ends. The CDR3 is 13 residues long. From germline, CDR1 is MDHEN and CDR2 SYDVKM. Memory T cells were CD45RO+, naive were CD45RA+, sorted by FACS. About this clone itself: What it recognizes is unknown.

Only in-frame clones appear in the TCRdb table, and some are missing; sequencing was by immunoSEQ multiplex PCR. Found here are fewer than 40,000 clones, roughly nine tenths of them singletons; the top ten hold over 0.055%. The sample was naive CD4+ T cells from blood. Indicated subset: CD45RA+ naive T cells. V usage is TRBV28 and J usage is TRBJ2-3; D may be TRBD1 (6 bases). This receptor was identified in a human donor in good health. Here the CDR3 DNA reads TGTGCCAGCAGTCGGCCGGGGACAAGAAAGGAGTATTTT. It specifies CASSRPGTRKEYF.